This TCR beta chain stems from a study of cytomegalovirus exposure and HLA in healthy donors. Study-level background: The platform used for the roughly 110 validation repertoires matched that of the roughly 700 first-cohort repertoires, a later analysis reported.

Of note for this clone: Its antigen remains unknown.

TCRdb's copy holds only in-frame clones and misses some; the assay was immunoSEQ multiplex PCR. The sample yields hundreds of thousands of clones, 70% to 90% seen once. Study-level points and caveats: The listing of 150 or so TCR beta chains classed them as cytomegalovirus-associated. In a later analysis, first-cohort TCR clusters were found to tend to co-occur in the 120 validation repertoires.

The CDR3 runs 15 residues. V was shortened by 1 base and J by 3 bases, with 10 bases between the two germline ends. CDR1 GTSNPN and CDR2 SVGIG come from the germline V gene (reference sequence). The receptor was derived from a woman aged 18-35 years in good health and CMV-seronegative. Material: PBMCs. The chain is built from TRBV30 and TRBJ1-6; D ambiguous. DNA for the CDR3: TGTGCCTGGAGTGAAATGACATACTATAATTCACCCCTCCACTTT. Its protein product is CAWSEMTYYNSPLHF.